This TCR beta chain was identified during a study of vaccination and CD4 T cells after COVID-19. Study in general: Cells received overlapping spike peptides from SARS-CoV-2, HCoV-NL63, HCoV-OC43 and HCoV-229E as stimulation.

This clonotype was seen a few times. Its target is not known. The Oncomine TCR Beta short-read assay sequenced DNA from cultured CD4+ T cells. Each CDR3 protein gets one entry after TCRdb re-called the PCR reads with MiXCR. This sample has 6,500 to 7,500 distinct CDR3 sequences; around a third occur once, and the top ten carry approximately 28%. In germline, CDR1 is SEHNR, CDR2 FQNEAQ (reference sequence). This CDR3 is built from 14 residues. Trimming shortened V by 6 bases and J by 5 bases, and 16 bases separated the two germline ends. Findings and caveats of the study: Researchers report that 304 of 307 vaccine-specific clones in convalescent patients proved spike mono-reactive.

Treatment described: approximately nine-day PBMC culture with coronavirus spike peptide pools or control peptides (ViraFEST assay). One should note that the unexposed donor's CD4+ T cells were collected before the COVID-19 pandemic (2011-2018). The chain is built from TRBV7-9 and TRBJ2-5; D perhaps matches TRBD1 (6 bases). The TCR was taken from a human donor in good health. Sequencing input: CD4+ T cells from blood, cultured in vitro. CDR3 nucleotides: TGTGCCAGCAGGCGTAATAACCAGGGGGAGACCCAGTACTTC. This translates into CASRRNNQGETQYF. The variable domain in full, with the rest retrieved from reference TRBV7-9 and TRBJ2-5, is DTGVSQNPRHKITKRGQNVTFRCDPISEHNRLYWYRQTLGQGPEFLTYFQNEAQLEKSRLLSDRFSAERPKGSFSTLEIQRTEQGDSAMYLCASRRNNQGETQYFGPGTRLLVL.